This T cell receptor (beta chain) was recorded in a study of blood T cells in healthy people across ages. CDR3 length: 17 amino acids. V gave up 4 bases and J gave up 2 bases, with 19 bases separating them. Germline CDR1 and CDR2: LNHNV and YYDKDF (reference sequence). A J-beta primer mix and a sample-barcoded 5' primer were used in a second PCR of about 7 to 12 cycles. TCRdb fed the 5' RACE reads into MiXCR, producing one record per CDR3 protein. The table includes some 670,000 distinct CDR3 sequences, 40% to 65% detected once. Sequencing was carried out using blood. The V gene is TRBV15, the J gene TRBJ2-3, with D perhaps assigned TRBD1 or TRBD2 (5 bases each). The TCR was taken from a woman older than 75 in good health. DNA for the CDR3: TGTGCCACCAGCACCTTTGGGACCGGTGGTTACACAGATACGCAGTATTTT. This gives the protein CATSTFGTGGYTDTQYF.